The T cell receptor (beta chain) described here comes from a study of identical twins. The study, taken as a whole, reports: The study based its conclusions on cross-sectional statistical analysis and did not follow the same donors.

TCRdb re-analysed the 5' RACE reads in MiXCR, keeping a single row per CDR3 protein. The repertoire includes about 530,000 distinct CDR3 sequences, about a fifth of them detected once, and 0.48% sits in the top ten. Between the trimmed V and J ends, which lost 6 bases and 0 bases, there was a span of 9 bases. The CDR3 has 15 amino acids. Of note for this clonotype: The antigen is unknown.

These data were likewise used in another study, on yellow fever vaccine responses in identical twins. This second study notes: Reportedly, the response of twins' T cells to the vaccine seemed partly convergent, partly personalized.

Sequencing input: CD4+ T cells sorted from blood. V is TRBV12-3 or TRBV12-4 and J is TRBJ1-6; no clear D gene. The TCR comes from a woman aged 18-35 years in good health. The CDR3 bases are TGTGCCAGCAGCGAAGAGGGCTCCTATAATTCACCCCTCCACTTT. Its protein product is CASSEEGSYNSPLHF.